A single sample gave rise to the 29 T cell receptor beta chains below, sequenced in a study of a mutant IDH1 vaccine in newly diagnosed glioma. Time point meaning: week 23, last vaccination. All doses held 300 ug of mutant IDH1 20-mer peptide, with topical imiquimod. These receptors have no identified antigens. Clones were sequenced by immunoSEQ multiplex PCR, and TCRdb holds only the in-frame ones, with some missing. Here the sample spans tens of thousands of clones, about 80% being singletons. The input for sequencing was PBMCs, taken from a glioma patient whose treatment included an IDH1 peptide vaccine. The source of these receptors is a man in his forties with glioma.

This chain joins TRBV18 and TRBJ2-5, with TRBD2 matching over 12 bases. J gave up 5 bases and V 0 bases, and 13 bases lay outside the gene matches. The CDR3 is made up of 19 amino acids. Germline lookup yields CDR1 KGHSH and CDR2 LQKENI. CDR3 protein: CASSPPVLTSGGQGETQYF. CDR3 in DNA: TGTGCCAGCTCACCACCAGTTCTGACTAGCGGGGGCCAGGGGGAGACCCAGTACTTC. Drawing the rest from reference TRBV18 and TRBJ2-5, the complete variable domain is NAGVMQNPRHLVRRRGQEARLRCSPMKGHSHVYWYRQLPEEGLKFMVYLQKENIIDESGMPKERFSAEFPKEGPSILRIQQVVRGDSAAYFCASSPPVLTSGGQGETQYFGPGTRLLVL.

This chain links TRBV5-1 with TRBJ1-4; a possible D gene is TRBD1 (5 bases). The V and J ends lost 3 bases and 5 bases respectively, with 11 bases between them. This CDR3 spans 14 amino acids. CDR1 is SGHRS and CDR2 is YFSETQ in the germline V gene. Written as DNA, the CDR3 is TGCGCCAGCAGCTCGACAGCTACGAATGAAAAACTGTTTTTT. Amino acid sequence: CASSSTATNEKLFF.

This clone was counted a single time. Other DNA sequences in the same sample also yield this CDR3. This chain uses TRBV13 with TRBJ1-5; D unresolved. This CDR3 has 13 residues. Germline CDR1 and CDR2: PRHDT and FYEKMQ (reference sequence). V was clipped by 2 bases and J by 4 bases, with 6 bases between them. The CDR3 protein is CASSLRGNQPQHF. Here the CDR3 DNA reads TGTGCCAGCAGCTTAAGAGGGAATCAGCCCCAGCATTTT. The variable domain in full, completed from reference TRBV13 and TRBJ1-5, reads AAGVIQSPRHLIKEKRETATLKCYPIPRHDTVYWYQQGPGQDPQFLISFYEKMQSDKGSIPDRFSAQQFSDYHSELNMSSLELGDSALYFCASSLRGNQPQHFGDGTRLSIL.

The gene calls are TRBV7-6 and TRBJ1-2, with 7 positions matching TRBD1. The CDR3 is 19 amino acids. Germline CDR1 SGHVS, CDR2 FNYEAQ. Trimming cost V 5 bases and J 0 bases; bases outside gene matches: 18. The CDR3 DNA follows: TGTGCCAGCAGCGACAGGGCAAGGACACCATCCGGAGCTAACTATGGCTACACCTTC. It specifies CASSDRARTPSGANYGYTF.

The V call is TRBV5-6, the J call TRBJ1-3; 7 bases are shared with TRBD1. This CDR3 is built from 15 residues. Germline CDR1 is SGHDT and CDR2 is YYEEEE. V lost 4 bases to trimming and J lost 2 bases; unmatched junction nucleotides: 6. This CDR3 reads CASSLAGTAGNTIYF. The CDR3 DNA reads as TGTGCCAGCAGCCTAGCTGGGACAGCTGGAAACACCATATATTTT.

V is TRBV19 and J is TRBJ2-6, with 10 nucleotides matching TRBD1. Germline V gives CDR1 LNHDA, CDR2 SQIVND (reference sequence). The V segment lost 10 bases and the J segment 0 bases; nucleotides outside the gene matches: 3. The CDR3 has 15 amino acids. The CDR3: CATRDRGSGANVLTF. CDR3 bases: TGTGCCACCAGGGACAGGGGCTCTGGGGCCAACGTCCTGACTTTC.

The rearrangement uses TRBV10-1 and TRBJ2-2, with D hard to call. V lost 3 bases and J lost 6, with 14 bases in between. CDR3 size: 15 residues. Germline V CDR1 and CDR2: WNHNN, SYGVQD (reference sequence). The CDR3 region is CASSELEDQAGELFF. The CDR3 DNA reads as TGCGCCAGCAGTGAACTCGAGGATCAAGCCGGGGAGCTGTTTTTT.

J is TRBJ2-7 and V is TRBV4-1; unclear D gene. Germline values: CDR1 MGHRA, CDR2 YSYEKL. The CDR3 is 14 amino acids. V lost 0 bases to trimming and J lost 2 bases, with 8 bases between them. Here the CDR3 reads CASSQEFTAYEQYF. CDR3 nucleotide sequence: TGCGCCAGCAGCCAAGAATTCACGGCCTACGAGCAGTACTTC.

There are a few counts of this clone. This chain joins TRBV2 and TRBJ1-5, with a possible D match to TRBD1 (6 bases). Trimming took 7 bases from V and 5 from J, leaving 15 bases between them. Looked up from germline, CDR1 is SNHLY and CDR2 is FYNNEI. CDR3 length equals 14 residues. DNA for the CDR3: TGTGCCAGCACTACCTTGGCAGGGGATCAGCCCCAGCATTTT. Residues: CASTTLAGDQPQHF. Full variable domain (missing parts from reference TRBV2 and TRBJ1-5): EPEVTQTPSHQVTQMGQEVILRCVPISNHLYFYWYRQILGQKVEFLVSFYNNEISEKSEIFDDQFSVERPDGSNFTLKIRSTKLEDSAMYFCASTTLAGDQPQHFGDGTRLSIL.

The chain recombines TRBV29-1 with TRBJ2-1, with a possible D match to TRBD1 (6 bases). Trimming left V 6 bases short and J 0 bases short, with 15 bases between. The CDR3 is 15 residues long. CDR1 SQVTM and CDR2 ANQGSEA come from the germline V gene. The DNA for the CDR3 is TGCAGCGTCAGGGAACAGGGCCTCTCCTACAATGAGCAGTTCTTC. Its protein product is CSVREQGLSYNEQFF.

The table lists this clone with a few counts. This chain joins TRBV19 and TRBJ2-7; no clear D. Per germline, CDR1 LNHDA and CDR2 SQIVND (reference sequence). V was clipped by 5 bases and J by 0 bases, with 11 bases between them. CDR3 length equals 14 residues. This CDR3 is CASSVLVNSYEQYF. Here the CDR3 DNA reads TGTGCCAGTAGTGTCCTGGTTAACTCCTACGAGCAGTACTTC. Based on the CDR3 plus reference TRBV19 and TRBJ2-7, the full variable domain is DGGITQSPKYLFRKEGQNVTLSCEQNLNHDAMYWYRQDPGQGLRLIYYSQIVNDFQKGDIAEGYSVSREKKESFPLTVTSAQKNPTAFYLCASSVLVNSYEQYFGPGTRLTVT.

The V call is TRBV6-4, the J call TRBJ1-1; the match to TRBD1 covers 7 bases. J was trimmed by 1 base and V by 6 bases; bases with no gene match: 8. The germline V gene has CDR1 MRHNA and CDR2 SNTAGT. The CDR3 has 15 residues. CDR3 nucleotides: TGTGCCAGCAGAGAGAGCGCAGGGGGGAACACTGAAGCTTTCTTT. Protein: CASRESAGGNTEAFF.

The genes are TRBV5-6 and TRBJ1-2; TRBD1 aligns across 9 bases. The CDR3 sequence is 15 residues long. Germline V gives CDR1 SGHDT, CDR2 YYEEEE. The J segment lost 4 bases and the V segment lost 5 bases, leaving 9 bases of the junction unmatched. DNA of the CDR3: TGTGCCAGCAGGGTACAGGGGGCCAGTATCTATGGCTACACCTTC. Translation: CASRVQGASIYGYTF.

The gene calls are TRBV6-1 and TRBJ2-7; 7 bases are shared with TRBD2. V was pared by 7 bases and J by 7 bases, with 16 bases of the junction left unmatched. The length of the CDR3 is 15 residues. Germline V gene lookup returns CDR1 MNHNS and CDR2 SASEGT. DNA for the CDR3: TGTGCCAGCACCCTCCTGGCCGGGGGAGGGAGAGAGCAGTACTTC. Amino acid sequence: CASTLLAGGGREQYF.

This CDR3 is CASSNPLLSSEAFF. The CDR3 DNA follows: TGTGCCAGCAGTAACCCGCTCCTGAGCTCTGAAGCTTTCTTT. The chain carries TRBV2 and TRBJ1-1; D unclear. Deletions cut 5 bases from V and 6 bases from J, with 16 bases between. CDR1 is SNHLY, CDR2 FYNNEI, per germline. CDR3 length: 14 amino acids.

The V gene is TRBV6-6, the J gene TRBJ1-1; no clear D gene. CDR1 MNHNY and CDR2 SVGAGI come from the germline V gene (reference sequence). This CDR3 has 14 residues. Trimming cost V 0 bases and J 3 bases, with 8 bases left between them. As DNA, the CDR3 is TGTGCCAGCAGTTACTCAGGCATCGACACTGAAGCTTTCTTT. This translates into CASSYSGIDTEAFF.

The CDR3 DNA sequence: TGTGCCAGCAGCCGATTTGAGGGGTATAATTCACCCCTCCACTTT. Protein product: CASSRFEGYNSPLHF. The J gene is TRBJ1-6, the V gene TRBV5-6; weak D call: TRBD1 (5 bases). V lost 4 bases and J lost 4, with 12 bases in between. Germline values: CDR1 SGHDT, CDR2 YYEEEE. The CDR3 sequence is 15 residues long.

The chain combines TRBV30 with TRBJ2-3; 11 bases align to TRBD2. V shed 3 bases, J shed 4 bases, and the junction held 15 bases outside the gene matches. There are 18 residues in the CDR3. Germline values: CDR1 GTSNPN, CDR2 SVGIG (reference sequence). The chain's CDR3 is CAWSRASGGKGGADTQYF. In DNA, the CDR3 is TGTGCCTGGAGCCGGGCTAGCGGGGGGAAAGGGGGCGCAGATACGCAGTATTTT.

The chain combines TRBV10-1 with TRBJ1-2; TRBD1 matches 7 bases. In germline, CDR1 is WNHNN, CDR2 SYGVQD (reference sequence). V dropped 4 bases and J dropped 4; count of bases not matched to a gene: 3. The CDR3 is 13 residues long. DNA for the CDR3: TGCGCCAGCAGTGCGACAGGGAGCTATGGCTACACCTTC. It yields the protein CASSATGSYGYTF.

The chain carries TRBV18 and TRBJ2-7; perhaps TRBD1 as D (6 bases). Germline assignment: CDR1 KGHSH and CDR2 LQKENI. The ends were cut back, 2 bases at V and 3 bases at J, with 8 bases in the middle. This CDR3 has 13 amino acids. The CDR3 reads CASSPGDIYEQYF. DNA of the CDR3: TGTGCCAGCTCACCAGGGGACATCTACGAGCAGTACTTC.

This clone was seen only once. V usage is TRBV6-1 and J usage is TRBJ1-5; tentative D call: TRBD1 (5 bases). Germline CDR1 is MNHNS and CDR2 is SASEGT. The CDR3 contains 15 residues. The V and J ends lost 8 bases and 1 base respectively, with 15 bases between them. CDR3: CASGGGGFSNQPQHF. Here the CDR3 DNA reads TGTGCCAGCGGGGGGGGAGGGTTCAGCAATCAGCCCCAGCATTTT.

The V and J genes are TRBV7-9 and TRBJ2-5; no reliable D call. From germline, CDR1 is SEHNR and CDR2 FQNEAQ (reference sequence). Trimming shortened V by 4 bases and J by 2 bases, and 11 bases separated the two germline ends. The CDR3 consists of 14 residues. CDR3 amino acids: CASSSYVTQETQYF. As DNA, the CDR3 is TGTGCCAGCAGCTCTTATGTGACTCAAGAGACCCAGTACTTC. The full variable domain, in which reference TRBV7-9 and TRBJ2-5 provide the parts outside the CDR3, is DTGVSQNPRHKITKRGQNVTFRCDPISEHNRLYWYRQTLGQGPEFLTYFQNEAQLEKSRLLSDRFSAERPKGSFSTLEIQRTEQGDSAMYLCASSSYVTQETQYFGPGTRLLVL.

J is TRBJ2-1 and V is TRBV9; D tentatively reads TRBD1 or TRBD2 (5 bases each). Germline CDR1 and CDR2: SGDLS and YYNGEE. This CDR3 region has 15 residues. Trimming stripped 3 bases from V and 8 bases from J, with 18 bases between. CDR3 nucleotide sequence: TGTGCCAGCAGCGCCTCGGGCCGAGGGGCCGATGAGCAGTTCTTC. The encoded protein is CASSASGRGADEQFF.

The genes are TRBV6-6 and TRBJ1-6; D ambiguous. V dropped 2 bases and J dropped 5 bases, with 10 bases sitting between them. The CDR3 runs to 15 residues. CDR1 is MNHNY, CDR2 SVGAGI, per germline (reference sequence). CDR3 coding DNA: TGTGCCAGCAGTTACGGCCAGAGTAATAATTCACCCCTCCACTTT. Translation gives CASSYGQSNNSPLHF.

This clone appeared once. The rearrangement links TRBV7-6 to TRBJ1-5; unclear D gene. Germline assignment: CDR1 SGHVS and CDR2 FNYEAQ. CDR3 length: 12 residues. V was clipped by 5 bases and J by 2 bases, with 4 bases between them. CDR3 nucleotide sequence: TGTGCCAGCAGCCCCCGCAATCAGCCCCAGCATTTT. It is translated as CASSPRNQPQHF.

This clone was observed a few times. The chain recombines TRBV30 with TRBJ1-1; the match to TRBD1 covers 8 bases. Germline CDR1 GTSNPN, CDR2 SVGIG (reference sequence). The CDR3 loop spans 15 amino acids. Unmatched junction bases numbered 7, after V lost 4 bases and J lost 0 bases. CDR3 amino acids: CAWTLWTGLNTEAFF. CDR3 DNA: TGTGCCTGGACCCTCTGGACAGGGTTGAACACTGAAGCTTTCTTT.

The J gene is TRBJ1-1, the V gene TRBV6-5, with D unresolved. Deletions cut 4 bases from V and 1 base from J, with 16 bases between. The germline V gene has CDR1 MNHEY and CDR2 SVGAGI. The CDR3 has 16 residues. This CDR3 is CASSSLEGRSNTEAFF. The CDR3, as DNA: TGTGCCAGCAGTTCGCTGGAGGGCCGATCGAACACTGAAGCTTTCTTT.

The J gene is TRBJ2-5, the V gene TRBV18; D perhaps matches TRBD1 (6 bases). Germline V CDR1 and CDR2: KGHSH, LQKENI. V was pared by 3 bases and J by 5 bases, with 16 bases between. CDR3 size: 15 residues. CDR3 amino acids: CASSPEQGVWETQYF. The CDR3 DNA follows: TGTGCCAGCTCACCCGAACAGGGCGTTTGGGAGACCCAGTACTTC.

This chain uses TRBV6-1 with TRBJ2-7; a weak D match, TRBD1 (6 bases). V gave up 4 bases and J gave up 4 bases, with 20 bases separating them. Germline V lookup: CDR1 MNHNS, CDR2 SASEGT. The CDR3 is 16 residues long. Here the CDR3 DNA reads TGTGCCAGCAGTGTGCTGGGGGACACCCTTTTGTACGAGCAGTACTTC. As protein: CASSVLGDTLLYEQYF.